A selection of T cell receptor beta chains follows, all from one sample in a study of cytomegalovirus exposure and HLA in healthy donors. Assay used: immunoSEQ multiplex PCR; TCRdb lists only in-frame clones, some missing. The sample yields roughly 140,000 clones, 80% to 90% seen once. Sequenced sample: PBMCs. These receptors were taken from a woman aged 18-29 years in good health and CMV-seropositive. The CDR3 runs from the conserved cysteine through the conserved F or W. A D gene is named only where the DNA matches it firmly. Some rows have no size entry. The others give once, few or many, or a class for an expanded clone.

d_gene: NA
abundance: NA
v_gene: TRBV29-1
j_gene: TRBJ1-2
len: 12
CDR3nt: TGCAGCGTTGAACAGGGGCCCTATGGCTACACCTTC
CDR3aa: CSVEQGPYGYTF

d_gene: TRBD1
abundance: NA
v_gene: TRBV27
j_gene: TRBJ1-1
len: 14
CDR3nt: TGTGCCAGCAGTTTGCAGGGGGCGCGCACTGAAGCTTTCTTT
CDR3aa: CASSLQGARTEAFF

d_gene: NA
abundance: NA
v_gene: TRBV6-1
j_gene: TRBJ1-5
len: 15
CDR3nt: TGTGCCAGCAACGTCAGACTTCAGGGGAATCAGCCCCAGCATTTT
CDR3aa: CASNVRLQGNQPQHF

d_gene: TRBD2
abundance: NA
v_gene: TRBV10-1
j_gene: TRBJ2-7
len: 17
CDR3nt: TGCGCCAGCCCCGGGACTAGCGGGAGGGCCGCCTCCTACGAGCAGTACTTC
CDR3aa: CASPGTSGRAASYEQYF

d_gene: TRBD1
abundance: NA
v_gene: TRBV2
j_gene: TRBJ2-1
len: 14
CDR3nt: TGTGCCAGCAGCGGGACAGTTTCCTACAATGAGCAGTTCTTC
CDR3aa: CASSGTVSYNEQFF

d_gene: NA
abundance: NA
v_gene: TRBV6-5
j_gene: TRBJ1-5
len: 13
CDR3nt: TGTGCCAGCAGTCTCGGGGAGAATCAGCCCCAGCATTTT
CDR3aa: CASSLGENQPQHF

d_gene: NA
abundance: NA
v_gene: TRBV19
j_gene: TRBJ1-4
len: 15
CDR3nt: TGTGCCAGCCGGGACAAGGGCCAGTCGTATGGAAAACTGTTTTTT
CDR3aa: CASRDKGQSYGKLFF

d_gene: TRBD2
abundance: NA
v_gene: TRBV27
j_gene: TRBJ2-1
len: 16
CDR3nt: TGTGCCAGCAGTTTAGTTCTGACTAGCAGCGACAATGAGCAGTTCTTC
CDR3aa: CASSLVLTSSDNEQFF

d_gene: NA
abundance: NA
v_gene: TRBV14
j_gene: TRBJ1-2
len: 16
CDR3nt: TGTGCCAGCAGTCTTGGGGTGTGGGGCCGCCTCTATGGCTACACCTTC
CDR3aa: CASSLGVWGRLYGYTF

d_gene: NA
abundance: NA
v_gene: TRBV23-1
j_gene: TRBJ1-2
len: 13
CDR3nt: TGCGCCAGCAGGGACATTGCTAACTATGGCTACACCTTC
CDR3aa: CASRDIANYGYTF

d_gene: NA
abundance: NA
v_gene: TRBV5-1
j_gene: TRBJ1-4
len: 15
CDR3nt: TGCGCCAGCAGCTGGCGAGGAGCAACTAATGAAAAACTGTTTTTT
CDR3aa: CASSWRGATNEKLFF

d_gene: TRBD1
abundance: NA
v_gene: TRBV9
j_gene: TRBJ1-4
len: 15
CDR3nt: TGTGCCAGCAGCGCCCCCGACAGGGGCGGAGAAAAACTGTTTTTT
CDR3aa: CASSAPDRGGEKLFF

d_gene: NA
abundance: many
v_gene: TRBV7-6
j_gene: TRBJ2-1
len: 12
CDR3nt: TGTGCCAGCAGCTCCCTCTCGAATGAGCAGTTCTTC
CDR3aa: CASSSLSNEQFF

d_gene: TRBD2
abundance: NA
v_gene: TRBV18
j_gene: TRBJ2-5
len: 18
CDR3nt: TGTGCCAGCTCACCAATGGGACTAGCGGGAGGAGGACAAGAGACCCAGTACTTC
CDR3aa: CASSPMGLAGGGQETQYF

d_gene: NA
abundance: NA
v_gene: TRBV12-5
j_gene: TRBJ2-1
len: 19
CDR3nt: TGTGCTAGTGGGTCCTTTACGGGTGACGTGGCGGGGATATACAATGAGCAGTTCTTC
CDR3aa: CASGSFTGDVAGIYNEQFF

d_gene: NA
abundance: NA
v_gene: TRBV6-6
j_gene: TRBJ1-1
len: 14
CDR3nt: TGTGCCAGCAGTTACCCCGGGATCTCGTTTGAAGCTTTCTTT
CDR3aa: CASSYPGISFEAFF

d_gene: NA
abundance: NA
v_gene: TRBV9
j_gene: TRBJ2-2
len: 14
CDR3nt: TGTGCCAGCAGCGTAGGCGTCGGTACCGGGGAGCTGTTTTTT
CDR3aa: CASSVGVGTGELFF

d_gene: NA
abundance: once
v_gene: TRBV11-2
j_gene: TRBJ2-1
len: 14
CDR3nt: TGTGCCAGCAGCTTAAGTACAGGGGAGGACGAGCAGTTCTTC
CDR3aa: CASSLSTGEDEQFF